This passage covers 3 T cell receptor beta chains from one sample sequenced in a study of identical twins. TCRdb analysed the 5' RACE reads with MiXCR anew, one entry per CDR3 protein. This sample has 400,000 or so distinct CDR3 sequences, with around 9% found just once. The source material was naive T cells sorted from blood. The source of these receptors is a woman aged 45-65 years in good health.

This clonotype appeared a few times. V usage is TRBV4-1 and J usage is TRBJ2-6; perhaps D is TRBD1 or TRBD2 (7 bases each). This CDR3 is 19 amino acids long. In germline, CDR1 is MGHRA, CDR2 YSYEKL. Trimming took off 3 bases at V and 0 bases at J, with 18 bases between the two ends. The CDR3, as DNA: TGCGCCAGCAGCCATCCCAGGGGAGGGGGCCTCTCTGGGGCCAACGTCCTGACTTTC. It yields the protein CASSHPRGGGLSGANVLTF.

This rearrangement joins TRBV5-1 to TRBJ2-7; D may be TRBD2 (6 bases). Germline V lookup: CDR1 SGHRS, CDR2 YFSETQ. This CDR3 has 14 amino acids. V was cut by 3 bases and J by 1 base, with 11 bases left in between. Here the CDR3 reads CASSWGLLSYEQYF. Here the CDR3 DNA reads TGCGCCAGCAGCTGGGGACTCCTATCCTACGAGCAGTACTTC.

This clonotype turned up a few times. The V gene is TRBV5-1, the J gene TRBJ1-1; tentative D call: TRBD1 (6 bases). V dropped 4 bases and J dropped 1 base, with 17 bases sitting between them. The CDR3 runs to 16 residues. CDR1 SGHRS and CDR2 YFSETQ come from the germline V gene. CDR3 sequence (DNA): TGCGCCAGCAGCGCGCTAGGTCTACAGGGGAACACTGAAGCTTTCTTT. It is translated as CASSALGLQGNTEAFF.